This passage covers 24 T cell receptor beta chains from one sample sequenced in a study of identical twins. TCRdb fed the 5' RACE reads into MiXCR, producing one record per CDR3 protein. The sample carries around 530,000 distinct CDR3 sequences, roughly 15% recorded once. The data also belong to a second study, concerning yellow fever vaccine responses in identical twins.

Specimen: CD4+ T cells sorted from blood. The source of these receptors is a woman under 30 in good health.

In its sample, this clonotype was seen a few times. The rearrangement joins TRBV11-2 to TRBJ2-1, with a tentative D call TRBD1 (6 bases). V lost 4 bases and J lost 1, with 14 bases in between. The CDR3 length is 16 residues. Germline loops: CDR1 SGHAT, CDR2 FQNNGV. The CDR3 sequence: CASSSPDRGSYNEQFF. CDR3 sequence (DNA): TGTGCCAGCAGCTCCCCGGACAGAGGGTCCTACAATGAGCAGTTCTTC.

This clonotype was found many times. The rearrangement uses TRBV7-2 and TRBJ1-4; D uncertain. CDR1 is SGHTA and CDR2 is FQGNSA in the germline V gene. The ends were cut back, 0 bases at V and 1 base at J, with 0 bases in the middle. The CDR3 loop spans 13 amino acids. CDR3 sequence: CASSLATNEKLFF. The CDR3 bases are TGTGCCAGCAGCTTAGCAACTAATGAAAAACTGTTTTTT.

The V and J genes are TRBV7-7 and TRBJ2-6; D might be TRBD1 or TRBD2, each matching 5 bases. V lost 5 bases, J lost 4 bases, and 15 bases lay in between. Per germline, CDR1 SSHAT and CDR2 FNYEAQ (reference sequence). This CDR3 spans 16 amino acids. The CDR3 is CASSDRVGDGANVLTF. The CDR3 DNA is TGTGCCAGCAGCGATAGGGTGGGGGACGGGGCCAACGTCCTGACTTTC.

This clonotype was observed at least ten times. CDR3 DNA: TGTGCCAGCAGCCCCGGGACTGGAACTTTCAATGAGCAGTTCTTC. Protein sequence: CASSPGTGTFNEQFF. The chain has TRBV12-3 or TRBV12-4 and TRBJ2-1, with a possible D match to TRBD2 (6 bases). Trimming stripped 6 bases from V and 6 bases from J, with 18 bases between. The CDR3 has 15 residues.

This clonotype was found a few times. This chain uses TRBV27 with TRBJ2-3; the D gene is possibly TRBD2 (6 bases). This CDR3 spans 13 amino acids. Germline CDR1 is MNHEY and CDR2 is SMNVEV (reference sequence). The V end was cut by 0 bases, the J end by 10 bases, with 11 bases between. The CDR3 loop is CASSLSGGLPQYF. For the CDR3, the DNA is TGTGCCAGCAGTTTATCGGGGGGACTTCCGCAGTATTTT.

The table lists this clonotype with many counts. The chain links TRBV5-1 to TRBJ2-2, with D unclear. This CDR3 has 14 residues. Germline V gene lookup returns CDR1 SGHRS and CDR2 YFSETQ. Deletions cut 4 bases from V and 1 base from J, with 8 bases between. CDR3 nucleotide sequence: TGCGCCAGCAGCCGCTACGAGAACACCGGGGAGCTGTTTTTT. It codes for CASSRYENTGELFF.

In this sample, this clonotype turned up a few times. The V gene is TRBV28, the J gene TRBJ1-2; 8 bases line up with TRBD1. CDR3 size: 13 residues. V shed 5 bases, J shed 7 bases, and the junction held 6 bases outside the gene matches. Looked up from germline, CDR1 is MDHEN and CDR2 is SYDVKM. The CDR3 loop is CASSNGQGGGYTF. Here the CDR3 DNA reads TGTGCCAGCAGTAACGGACAGGGTGGTGGCTACACCTTC.

This chain links TRBV10-3 with TRBJ2-3, with D possibly being TRBD1 (5 bases). The ends were cut back, 4 bases at V and 2 bases at J, with 10 bases in the middle. This CDR3 contains 14 residues. Looked up from germline, CDR1 is ENHRY and CDR2 is SYGVKD. The CDR3 loop reads CAISADTLTDTQYF. The CDR3 DNA reads TGTGCCATCAGTGCGGACACCCTCACAGATACGCAGTATTTT.

In this sample, this clonotype turned up many times. CDR3 region: CSVERPTQGRDYNSPLHF. CDR3 DNA sequence: TGCAGCGTTGAACGGCCAACACAAGGGAGAGACTATAATTCACCCCTCCACTTT. The chain is built from TRBV29-1 and TRBJ1-6; D gene unclear. The germline V gene encodes CDR1 SQVTM and CDR2 ANQGSEA. This CDR3 region has 18 residues. V was pared by 2 bases and J by 3 bases, with 20 bases between. Full variable domain (rest looked up from reference TRBV29-1 and TRBJ1-6): SAVISQKPSRDICQRGTSLTIQCQVDSQVTMMFWYRQQPGQSLTLIATANQGSEATYESGFVIDKFPISRPNLTFSTLTVSNMSPEDSSIYLCSVERPTQGRDYNSPLHFGNGTRLTVT.

Only a few counts were recorded for this clonotype. J is TRBJ2-1 and V is TRBV27; 8 bases are shared with TRBD2. Germline CDR1 MNHEY, CDR2 SMNVEV (reference sequence). V trimming: 6 bases; J trimming: 0 bases; junction bases outside the gene matches: 10. The CDR3 length is 17 residues. The CDR3 DNA is TGTGCCAGCAGCAAGCACCAGACTAGCGTCTCCTACAATGAGCAGTTCTTC. Its protein product is CASSKHQTSVSYNEQFF.

This clonotype came up a few times. The chain is built from TRBV18 and TRBJ2-3, with TRBD2 matching 8 bases. From germline, CDR1 is KGHSH and CDR2 LQKENI. The CDR3 is 17 residues long. V lost 4 bases, J lost 3 bases, and 12 bases stayed unmatched. The CDR3 reads CASSRGIAGRTTDTQYF. CDR3 DNA: TGTGCCAGCTCACGTGGGATAGCGGGGCGGACGACAGATACGCAGTATTTT.

This chain joins TRBV4-1 and TRBJ2-4; possible D gene TRBD2, 6 bases. Germline values: CDR1 MGHRA, CDR2 YSYEKL. V lost 4 bases, J lost 1 base, and 11 bases lay in between. This CDR3 comprises 15 residues. The CDR3 DNA reads TGCGCCAGCAGCCGAGAGACTAGTGCCAAAAACATTCAGTACTTC. This gives the protein CASSRETSAKNIQYF.

The rearrangement links TRBV12-3 or TRBV12-4 to TRBJ2-7; 11 bases fit TRBD2. CDR3 length: 14 residues. V lost 7 bases to trimming and J lost 3 bases; unmatched junction nucleotides: 5. CDR3 nucleotide sequence: TGTGCCAGCACCAGGGGACTAGCGGACTACGAGCAGTACTTC. This codes for CASTRGLADYEQYF.

V and J are TRBV20-1 and TRBJ2-1; 8 bases are shared with TRBD2. The CDR3 runs 19 residues. CDR1 is DFQATT and CDR2 is SNEGSKA in the germline V gene (reference sequence). Trimming cost V 4 bases and J 3 bases; bases outside gene matches: 20. The CDR3 loop is CSAKTRGPRLRGDYNEQFF. In nucleotides, the CDR3 is TGCAGTGCTAAGACGAGGGGCCCCCGGTTGCGGGGGGACTACAATGAGCAGTTCTTC.

In this sample, this clonotype turned up a few times. The genes are TRBV7-3 and TRBJ2-1, with a tentative D call TRBD2 (7 bases). This CDR3 is 16 amino acids long. Trimming shortened V by 5 bases and J by 5 bases, and 19 bases separated the two germline ends. The germline V gene encodes CDR1 SGHTA and CDR2 FQGTGA. CDR3 in amino acids: CASSHRAGALNNEQFF. The CDR3 region has the DNA TGTGCCAGCAGCCACCGGGCGGGGGCCCTCAACAATGAGCAGTTCTTC.

The chain is built from TRBV4-1 and TRBJ1-1, with 11 bases identical to TRBD1. Germline V gene sequence: CDR1 MGHRA, CDR2 YSYEKL. The CDR3 contains 15 residues. V lost 4 bases and J lost 5; bases outside the gene matches: 6. The CDR3 loop is CASSRGDRGLTEAFF. The DNA of the CDR3 is TGCGCCAGCAGCCGAGGGGACAGGGGGTTGACTGAAGCTTTCTTT.

This clonotype was observed a few times. V gene TRBV27 combines with J gene TRBJ2-2; D remains unclear. This CDR3 comprises 11 residues. Between the trimmed V and J ends, which lost 6 bases and 6 bases, there was a span of 5 bases. Germline-derived CDR1 and CDR2 are MNHEY and SMNVEV (reference sequence). CDR3 amino acids: CASRRSGELFF. The CDR3 nucleotides read TGTGCCAGCAGGCGGTCCGGGGAGCTGTTTTTT.

This clonotype was seen only a few times. The chain is built from TRBV4-2 and TRBJ2-5, with D uncertain. In germline, CDR1 is LGHNA, CDR2 YNFKEQ. Trimming took off 1 base at V and 4 bases at J, with 10 bases between the two ends. The CDR3 has 14 amino acids. The DNA for the CDR3 is TGTGCCAGCAGCCAAGGCCGCGGCGGAGAGACCCAGTACTTC. This encodes CASSQGRGGETQYF.

With regard to this clonotype: A much larger clone lies one base from this, so it may be a read error. The V call is TRBV5-1, the J call TRBJ1-2; D is possibly TRBD1 (5 bases). Trimming removed 5 bases from V and 4 bases from J, with 18 bases in between. The CDR3 spans 15 residues. The germline gives CDR1 SGHRS, CDR2 YFSETQ. The CDR3 region has the DNA TGCGCCAGCAGGAGACAGTGGGAGAGCTTCTATGGCTACACCTTC. Amino acid sequence: CASRRQWESFYGYTF.

This clonotype was recorded a few times. This sequence joins TRBV4-1 and TRBJ1-3; D remains ambiguous. The CDR3 runs 15 residues. V lost 3 bases, J lost 1 base, and 10 bases lay in between. Germline V gene sequence: CDR1 MGHRA, CDR2 YSYEKL. Here the CDR3 DNA reads TGCGCCAGCAGCCACCCAGAGATTTCTGGAAACACCATATATTTT. Protein sequence: CASSHPEISGNTIYF.

V and J are TRBV6-2 or TRBV6-3 and TRBJ2-3; 8 positions match TRBD2. Germline-derived CDR1 and CDR2 are MNHEY and SVGEGT. The CDR3 loop spans 17 amino acids. V trimming: 6 bases; J trimming: 3 bases; junction bases outside the gene matches: 14. CDR3 bases: TGTGCCAGCAGCCACTTGTTGTCGGGGGGGGAGACAGATACGCAGTATTTT. Protein product: CASSHLLSGGETDTQYF.

This clonotype was detected many times. The chain joins TRBV7-9 to TRBJ2-7, with 13 bases that match TRBD2. The V gene's germline CDR1 is SEHNR and CDR2 FQNEAQ (reference sequence). Losses at the gene ends were 6 bases for V and 2 bases for J; bases not matched to a gene: 10. The CDR3 is 17 residues long. CDR3 bases: TGTGCCAGCAGTCGGACTAGCGGGAGCGTCAATACCTACGAGCAGTACTTC. Amino acid sequence: CASSRTSGSVNTYEQYF.

This clonotype was seen more than once but under ten times. The CDR3 sequence is CSVEDLGFETQYF. CDR3 sequence (DNA): TGCAGCGTTGAAGATCTCGGATTTGAGACCCAGTACTTC. The V call is TRBV29-1, the J call TRBJ2-5; D not certain. This CDR3 contains 13 residues. Trimming took off 0 bases at V and 5 bases at J, with 10 bases between the two ends. Germline loops: CDR1 SQVTM, CDR2 ANQGSEA.

This clonotype was recorded a few times. The chain links TRBV5-1 to TRBJ1-5, with D possibly matching TRBD1 (6 bases). The CDR3 is made up of 13 amino acids. The germline CDR1 and CDR2 sequences are SGHRS and YFSETQ. The ends were cut back, 4 bases at V and 8 bases at J, with 13 bases in the middle. CDR3 sequence: CASSAGAGEPQHF. The CDR3 DNA reads as TGCGCCAGCAGCGCGGGGGCGGGCGAGCCCCAGCATTTT. The whole variable domain, remainder taken from reference TRBV5-1 and TRBJ1-5, is KAGVTQTPRYLIKTRGQQVTLSCSPISGHRSVSWYQQTPGQGLQFLFEYFSETQRNKGNFPGRFSGRQFSNSRSEMNVSTLELGDSALYLCASSAGAGEPQHFGDGTRLSIL.